This passage covers 9 T cell receptor beta chains from one sample sequenced in a study of blood T cell repertoires in COVID-19. Some clones are missing from TCRdb's copy, which holds only in-frame ones; the method was immunoSEQ multiplex PCR. Of more than 200,000 clones detected, less than 90% appear once; the ten largest clones hold less than 5%. The sample taken for sequencing was peripheral blood. The source is a man in his sixties with acute or convalescent COVID-19.

The chain uses TRBV7-2 and TRBJ1-3; 7 bases are shared with TRBD1. Germline CDR1 reads SGHTA; CDR2 reads FQGNSA. V was pared by 5 bases and J by 4 bases, with 5 bases of the junction left unmatched. The CDR3 sequence is 14 residues long. The CDR3 is CASSAYRGGNTIYF. The CDR3 nucleotides are TGTGCCAGCAGCGCCTACAGGGGAGGAAACACCATATATTTT.

V is TRBV7-8 and J is TRBJ1-2; possible D gene TRBD1, 6 bases. V was clipped by 4 bases and J by 8 bases, with 23 bases between them. Germline assignment: CDR1 SGHVS and CDR2 FQNEAQ. This CDR3 spans 16 amino acids. For the CDR3, the DNA is TGTGCCAGCAGCTCCAGCACAAGGGACATATCGCCGGGCTACACCTTC. Translated: CASSSSTRDISPGYTF.

The chain has TRBV27 and TRBJ2-5; 11 positions agree with TRBD1. Per the germline V gene, CDR1 is MNHEY and CDR2 is SMNVEV (reference sequence). The CDR3 is 14 amino acids. With V trimmed by 8 bases and J by 4 bases, 6 bases remained unmatched. The CDR3: CASGGTGGIETQYF. CDR3 sequence (DNA): TGTGCCAGCGGGGGGACAGGGGGAATAGAGACCCAGTACTTC.

The chain couples TRBV6-4 to TRBJ2-2; D unclear. The CDR3 length is 15 residues. V was cut by 6 bases and J by 4 bases, with 15 bases left in between. The germline CDR1 and CDR2 sequences are MRHNA and SNTAGT. The CDR3 DNA is TGTGCCAGCAGGGAAGACACCCTCGGCACCGGGGAGCTGTTTTTT. It codes for CASREDTLGTGELFF.

The V call is TRBV7-2, the J call TRBJ2-1; 7 nucleotides agree with TRBD2. V was clipped by 2 bases and J by 7 bases; unmatched bases: 8. This CDR3 region has 15 residues. Germline lookup yields CDR1 SGHTA and CDR2 FQGNSA. In nucleotides, the CDR3 is TGTGCCAGCAGCTTACTTCCAGCGGGGCGAAATGAGCAGTTCTTC. This gives the protein CASSLLPAGRNEQFF.

The genes are TRBV12-1 and TRBJ2-2; the table's D call TRBD2 went unverified against the DNA. TRBV12-1 is a documented pseudogene. CDR3 size: 11 residues. The CDR3 nucleotides are TGTGCCAGCAGCTGGAGCGGGGAGCTGTTTTTT. It is translated as CASSWSGELFF.

The CDR3 sequence: CASSQSGVNYGYTF. CDR3 in DNA: TGCGCCAGCAGCCAAAGCGGAGTTAACTATGGCTACACCTTC. J is TRBJ1-2 and V is TRBV4-1; no firm D call. CDR1 and CDR2 (germline): MGHRA, YSYEKL. V dropped 2 bases and J dropped 1 base, with 8 bases sitting between them. This CDR3 has 14 amino acids.

This clone appeared once. This chain links TRBV19 with TRBJ1-5; 7 bases are a match to TRBD1. The CDR3 has 17 residues. The J segment lost 0 bases and the V segment lost 6 bases, leaving 11 bases of the junction unmatched. Germline V gene lookup returns CDR1 LNHDA and CDR2 SQIVND (reference sequence). The CDR3 region is CASRPGQRTDSNQPQHF. DNA for the CDR3: TGTGCCAGTAGACCGGGACAGAGGACTGATAGCAATCAGCCCCAGCATTTT.

The chain links TRBV2 to TRBJ2-2; D not resolved. Germline V lookup: CDR1 SNHLY, CDR2 FYNNEI. V dropped 3 bases and J dropped 5 bases, with 7 bases sitting between them. This CDR3 has 13 residues. The DNA of the CDR3 is TGTGCCAGCAGTGACTACCTAACCGGGGAGCTGTTTTTT. It codes for CASSDYLTGELFF. The variable domain in full, completed from reference TRBV2 and TRBJ2-2, reads EPEVTQTPSHQVTQMGQEVILRCVPISNHLYFYWYRQILGQKVEFLVSFYNNEISEKSEIFDDQFSVERPDGSNFTLKIRSTKLEDSAMYFCASSDYLTGELFFGEGSRLTVL.